This T cell receptor (beta chain) appears in the sequencing data of a study of blood T cell repertoires in COVID-19. Looking at the study overall: COVID-19 samples from acute and convalescent phases originated in the United States, Italy and Spain. Sample material is recorded as cDNA or gDNA derived from T cells, B-cell-depleted T cells, or PBMCs.

In the original workflow: Amplification of reference gene primers provided the estimated nucleated cell counts. The assay was immunoSEQ multiplex PCR, and TCRdb's table has in-frame clones only and misses some. That table furnishes V, J and clone size, whereas the DNA furnished D and trimming. The data contain 150,000 to 200,000 clones, 88% of them singletons. V was clipped by 4 bases and J by 8 bases, with 19 bases between them. CDR1 is KGHDR, CDR2 SFDVKD, per germline. CDR3 length equals 15 residues. This chain links TRBV24-1 with TRBJ1-2; D unresolved. Sequenced material: peripheral blood. The sequence was obtained from a man aged 40-49 years with active or convalescent COVID-19. The CDR3 spells CATSEGRLASGGYTF. CDR3 nucleotides: TGTGCCACCAGTGAGGGCAGACTAGCCTCTGGGGGCTACACCTTC.